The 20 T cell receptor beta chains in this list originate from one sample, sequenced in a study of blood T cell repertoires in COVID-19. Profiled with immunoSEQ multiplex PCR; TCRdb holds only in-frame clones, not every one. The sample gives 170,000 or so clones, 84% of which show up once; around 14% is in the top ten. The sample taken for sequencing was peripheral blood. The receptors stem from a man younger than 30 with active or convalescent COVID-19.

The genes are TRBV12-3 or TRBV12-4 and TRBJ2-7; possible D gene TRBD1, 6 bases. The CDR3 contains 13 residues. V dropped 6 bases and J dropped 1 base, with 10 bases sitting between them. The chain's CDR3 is CASSLGQSYEQYF. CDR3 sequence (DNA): TGTGCCAGCAGCCTCGGACAGTCCTACGAGCAGTACTTC.

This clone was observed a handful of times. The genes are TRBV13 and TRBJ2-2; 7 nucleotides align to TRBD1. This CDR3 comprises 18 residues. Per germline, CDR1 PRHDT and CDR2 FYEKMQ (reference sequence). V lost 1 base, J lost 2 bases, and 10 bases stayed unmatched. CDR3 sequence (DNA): TGTGCCAGCAGCTTAGAGCACAGGGGTGGAGAAAACACCGGGGAGCTGTTTTTT. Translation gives CASSLEHRGGENTGELFF.

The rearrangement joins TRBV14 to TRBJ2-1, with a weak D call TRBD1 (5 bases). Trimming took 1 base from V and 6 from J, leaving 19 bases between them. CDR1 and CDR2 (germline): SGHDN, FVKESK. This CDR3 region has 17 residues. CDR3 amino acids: CASSQVFVSGRGNEQFF. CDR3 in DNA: TGTGCCAGCAGCCAAGTTTTTGTGAGTGGTAGGGGCAATGAGCAGTTCTTC.

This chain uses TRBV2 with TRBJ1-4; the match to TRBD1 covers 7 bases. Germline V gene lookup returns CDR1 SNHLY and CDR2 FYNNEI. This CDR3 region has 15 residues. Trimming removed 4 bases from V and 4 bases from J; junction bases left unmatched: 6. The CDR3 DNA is TGTGCCAGCAGTGCAAGACAGGGCCTTAATGAAAAACTGTTTTTT. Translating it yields CASSARQGLNEKLFF.

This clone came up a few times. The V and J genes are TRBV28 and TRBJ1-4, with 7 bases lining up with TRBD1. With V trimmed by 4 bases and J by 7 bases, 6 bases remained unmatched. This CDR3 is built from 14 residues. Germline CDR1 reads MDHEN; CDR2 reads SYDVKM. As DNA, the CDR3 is TGTGCCAGCAGTTACGGGACAGTCGGTGAAAAACTGTTTTTT. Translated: CASSYGTVGEKLFF.

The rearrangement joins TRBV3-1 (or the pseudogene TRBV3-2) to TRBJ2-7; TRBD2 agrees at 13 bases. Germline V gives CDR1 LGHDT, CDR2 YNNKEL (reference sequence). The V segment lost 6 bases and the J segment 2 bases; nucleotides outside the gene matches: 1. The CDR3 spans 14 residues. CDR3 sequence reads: CASSGTSGAYEQYF. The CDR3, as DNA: TGTGCCAGCAGTGGGACTAGCGGGGCCTACGAGCAGTACTTC.

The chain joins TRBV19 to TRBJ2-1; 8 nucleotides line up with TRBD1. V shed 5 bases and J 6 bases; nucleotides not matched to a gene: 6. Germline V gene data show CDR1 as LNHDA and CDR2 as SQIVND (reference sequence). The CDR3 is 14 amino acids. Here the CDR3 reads CASSGQGMGNEQFF. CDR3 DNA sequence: TGTGCCAGTAGTGGACAGGGTATGGGCAATGAGCAGTTCTTC.

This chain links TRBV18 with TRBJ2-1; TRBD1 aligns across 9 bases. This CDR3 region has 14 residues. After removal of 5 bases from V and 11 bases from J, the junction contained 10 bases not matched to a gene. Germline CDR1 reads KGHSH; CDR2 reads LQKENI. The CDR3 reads CASSTRTGGLQQFF. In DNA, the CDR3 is TGTGCCAGCTCAACACGAACAGGGGGCTTACAGCAGTTCTTC.

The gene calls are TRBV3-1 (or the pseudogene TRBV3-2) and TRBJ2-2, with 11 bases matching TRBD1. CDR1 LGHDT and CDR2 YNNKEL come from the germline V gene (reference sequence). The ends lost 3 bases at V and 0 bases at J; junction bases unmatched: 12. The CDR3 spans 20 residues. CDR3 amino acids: CASSQDSGDRGLSNTGELFF. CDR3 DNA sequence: TGTGCCAGCAGCCAGGACTCGGGGGACAGGGGGTTGTCGAACACCGGGGAGCTGTTTTTT.

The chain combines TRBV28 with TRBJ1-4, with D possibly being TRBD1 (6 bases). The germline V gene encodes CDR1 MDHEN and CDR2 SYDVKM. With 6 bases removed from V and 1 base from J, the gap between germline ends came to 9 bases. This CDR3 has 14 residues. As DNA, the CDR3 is TGTGCCAGCAGCCTGGGACAAACTAATGAAAAACTGTTTTTT. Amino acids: CASSLGQTNEKLFF.

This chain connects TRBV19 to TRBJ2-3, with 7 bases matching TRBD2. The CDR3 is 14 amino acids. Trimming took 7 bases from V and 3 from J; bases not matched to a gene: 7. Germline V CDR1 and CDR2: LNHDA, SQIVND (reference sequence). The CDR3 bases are TGTGCCAGTAAATCTAGCGGTGAAACAGATACGCAGTATTTT. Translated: CASKSSGETDTQYF.

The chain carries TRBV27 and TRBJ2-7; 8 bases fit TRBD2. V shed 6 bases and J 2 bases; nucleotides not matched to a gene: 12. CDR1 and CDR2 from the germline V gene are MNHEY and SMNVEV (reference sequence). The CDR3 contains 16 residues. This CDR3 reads CASSQLRGGNTYEQYF. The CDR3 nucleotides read TGTGCCAGCAGCCAATTACGCGGGGGGAATACCTACGAGCAGTACTTC.

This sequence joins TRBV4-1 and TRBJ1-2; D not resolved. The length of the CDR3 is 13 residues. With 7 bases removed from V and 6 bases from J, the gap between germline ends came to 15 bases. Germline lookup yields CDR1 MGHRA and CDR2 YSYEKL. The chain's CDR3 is CASTLGGRDGYTF. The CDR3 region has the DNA TGCGCCAGCACCCTGGGAGGGAGGGATGGCTACACCTTC.

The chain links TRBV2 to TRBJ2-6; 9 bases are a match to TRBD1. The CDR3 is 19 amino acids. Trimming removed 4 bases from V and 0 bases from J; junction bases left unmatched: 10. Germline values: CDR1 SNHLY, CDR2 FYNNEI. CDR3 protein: CASSGLTGGSLSGANVLTF. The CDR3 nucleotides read TGTGCCAGCAGTGGCCTGACAGGGGGATCACTCTCTGGGGCCAACGTCCTGACTTTC.

The CDR3 here is CASSARDRNTEAFF. CDR3 bases: TGTGCCAGTAGTGCCCGGGACAGGAACACTGAAGCTTTCTTT. The chain is built from TRBV19 and TRBJ1-1; 7 bases fit TRBD1. Germline CDR1 is LNHDA and CDR2 is SQIVND (reference sequence). After removal of 5 bases from V and 1 base from J, the junction contained 4 bases not matched to a gene. The CDR3 loop spans 14 amino acids.

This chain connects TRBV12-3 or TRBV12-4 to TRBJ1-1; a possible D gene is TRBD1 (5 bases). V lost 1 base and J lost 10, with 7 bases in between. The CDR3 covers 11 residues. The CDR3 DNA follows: TGTGCCAGCAGTTTAGGGGGGGGAGCTTTCTTT. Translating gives CASSLGGGAFF.

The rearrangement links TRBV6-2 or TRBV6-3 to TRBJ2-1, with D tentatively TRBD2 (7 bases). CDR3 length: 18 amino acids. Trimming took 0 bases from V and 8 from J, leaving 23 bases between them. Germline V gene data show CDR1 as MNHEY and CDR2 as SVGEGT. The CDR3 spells CASSYSEGVGGRRDEQFF. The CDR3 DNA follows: TGTGCCAGCAGTTACTCCGAGGGGGTCGGCGGGAGAAGGGATGAGCAGTTCTTC.

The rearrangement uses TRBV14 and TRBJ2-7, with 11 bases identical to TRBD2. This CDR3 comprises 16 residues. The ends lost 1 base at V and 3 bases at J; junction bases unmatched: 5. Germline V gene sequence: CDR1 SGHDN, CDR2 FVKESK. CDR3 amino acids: CASSQAPSGRLYEQYF. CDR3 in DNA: TGTGCCAGCAGCCAAGCCCCTAGCGGGAGGCTCTACGAGCAGTACTTC.

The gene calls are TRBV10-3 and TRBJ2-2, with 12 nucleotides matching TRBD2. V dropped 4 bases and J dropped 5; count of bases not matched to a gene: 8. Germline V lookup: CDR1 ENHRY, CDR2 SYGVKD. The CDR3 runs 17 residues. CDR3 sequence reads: CAISASSGRGGTGELFF. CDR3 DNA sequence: TGTGCCATCAGTGCCTCTAGCGGGAGGGGAGGTACCGGGGAGCTGTTTTTT.

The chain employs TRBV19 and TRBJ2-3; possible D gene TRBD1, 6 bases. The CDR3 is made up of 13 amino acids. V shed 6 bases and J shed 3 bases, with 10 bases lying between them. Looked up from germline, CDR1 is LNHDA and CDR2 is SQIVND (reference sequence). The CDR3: CASRQGKTDTQYF. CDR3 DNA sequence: TGTGCCAGTAGACAGGGTAAAACAGATACGCAGTATTTT.